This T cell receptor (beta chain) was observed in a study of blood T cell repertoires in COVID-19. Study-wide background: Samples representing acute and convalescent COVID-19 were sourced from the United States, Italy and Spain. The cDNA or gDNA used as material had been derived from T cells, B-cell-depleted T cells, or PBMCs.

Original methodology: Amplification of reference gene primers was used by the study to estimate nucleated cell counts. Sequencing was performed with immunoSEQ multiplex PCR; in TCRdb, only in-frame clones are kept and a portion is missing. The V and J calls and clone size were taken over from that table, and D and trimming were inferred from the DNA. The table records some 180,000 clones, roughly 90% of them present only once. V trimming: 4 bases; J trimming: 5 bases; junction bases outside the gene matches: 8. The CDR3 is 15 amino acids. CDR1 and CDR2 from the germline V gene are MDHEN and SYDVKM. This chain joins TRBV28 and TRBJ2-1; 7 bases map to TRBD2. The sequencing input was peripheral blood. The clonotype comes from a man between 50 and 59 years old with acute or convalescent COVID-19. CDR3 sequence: CASSSWASGNNEQFF. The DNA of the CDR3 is TGTGCCAGCAGTTCGTGGGCTAGCGGAAACAATGAGCAGTTCTTC.